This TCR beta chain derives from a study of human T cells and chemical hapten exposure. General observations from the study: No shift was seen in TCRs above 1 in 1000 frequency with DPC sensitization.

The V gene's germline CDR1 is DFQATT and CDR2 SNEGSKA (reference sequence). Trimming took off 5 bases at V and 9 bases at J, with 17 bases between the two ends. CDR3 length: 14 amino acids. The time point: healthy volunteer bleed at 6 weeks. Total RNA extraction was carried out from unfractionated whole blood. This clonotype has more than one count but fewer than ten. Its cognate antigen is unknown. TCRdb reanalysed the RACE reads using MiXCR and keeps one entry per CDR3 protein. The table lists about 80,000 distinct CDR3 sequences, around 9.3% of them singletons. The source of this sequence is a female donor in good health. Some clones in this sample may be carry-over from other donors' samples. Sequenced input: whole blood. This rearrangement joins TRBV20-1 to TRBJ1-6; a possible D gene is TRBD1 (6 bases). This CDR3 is CSAWTASRGSPLHF. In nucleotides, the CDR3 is TGCAGTGCTTGGACTGCGAGCAGGGGTTCACCCCTCCACTTT.